This T cell receptor (beta chain) was retrieved from a study (dated by TCRdb to 2022 to 2024). Points the paper makes about the study in general: Further investigation, including longitudinal sampling and assessment of a control group, is stated by the authors to be required.

Comment on this clone: Its antigen is not yet known. No quality values exist for individual bases; no much larger clone is one base distant.

V and J are trimmed by 11 bases and 1 base, and the gene matches miss 4 bases of the junction. Reading the germline V gene gives CDR1 SGHAT and CDR2 FQNNGV. From the cysteine up to the phenylalanine, the CDR3 has a length of 12 residues. The kept DNA is CDR3 alone, 36 bases in frame from the first base. For TCR beta sequencing, genomic DNA was taken from unsorted PBMCs, and those PBMCs had been isolated from peripheral blood. Survey-level sequencing on the immunoSEQ platform was used to profile TCR beta chain repertoires. On the study's bioinformatics: Repertoire diversity was quantified as the inverse Simpson index, and CDR3 amino acid length spectratypes and V-J pairing frequencies were compared. To annotate clonotypes specific to SARS-CoV-2, CMV, influenza A and EBV, TCR beta CDR3 sequences were compared against VDJdb. The clones in this table, taken by TCRdb from immuneACCESS, are in-frame only. Not every clone is retained; where verified, under half of the shortfall comes from an unresolved V gene, and the cause of the rest is unknown. The DNA was the basis for D and trimming; V, J and clone size are from that table. For this sample there are 60,000 to 75,000 clones; 85% to 95% appear just once. The ten largest make up 4% to 5% of the sample.

Source material: PBMCs. The sequence came from a man in his forties with rheumatoid arthritis. Recombination joined TRBV11-2 with TRBJ1-1; 7 central nucleotides agree with TRBD1. The nucleotide sequence reads as follows: TGTGCCGTCCGACAGGGGAACACTGAAGCTTTCTTT. This is translated as CAVRQGNTEAFF.